Sequencing of this T cell receptor (beta chain) was carried out in a study of T cell responses to AZD1222 COVID-19 vaccine. Germline-derived CDR1 and CDR2 are KGHSH and LQKENI. V was pared by 3 bases and J by 1 base, with 6 bases of the junction left unmatched. The CDR3 runs 16 residues. Profiling relied on immunoSEQ multiplex PCR, and the TCRdb table lists in-frame clones only, not all of them. The data hold around 94,000 clones, with 85% to 90% observed a single time. This clone has just one count. The antigen is unknown. Study results and limitations: The donors showed a predominance of white British ancestry and of females, with possible underestimation of clonal diversity.

Sequenced material: peripheral blood, taken on day 0 of AZD1222 vaccination. The chain uses TRBV18 and TRBJ2-3; 8 bases agree with TRBD2. The clonotype comes from an adult in good health. As DNA, the CDR3 is TGTGCCAGCTCACCTTTACTAGCGGAGGGCACAGATACGCAGTATTTT. Amino acid sequence: CASSPLLAEGTDTQYF.